This entry is about one T cell receptor (beta chain). Its specificity is not known. The CDR3 totals 15 residues. V shed 3 bases and J shed 8 bases, with 17 bases lying between them. Germline assignment: CDR1 SGDLS and CDR2 YYNGEE. This entry comes from a study of shared clonotypes between healthy human individuals. Study-level findings and limits: The naive CD4 repertoires of a few donors were compared, and approximately 5% of clonotypes were shared. There were few donors, and this limited the genetic and exposure-history diversity represented.

Each subset's genomic DNA was split evenly across several immunoSEQ plates. Profiling relied on immunoSEQ multiplex PCR, and the TCRdb table lists in-frame clones only, not all of them. The sample has about 1,500,000 clones, roughly 97% seen once. Healthy adults negative for HIV, lacking recent acute infections or vaccinations, served as donors. The chain has TRBV9 and TRBJ1-4, with D maybe TRBD1 (5 bases). The TCR originated in a man between 25 and 39 years old in good health. Sequencing was performed on naive CD4+ T cells sorted from blood. Subset denoted: CD45RA+ positively selected. The CDR3 loop reads CASSEGAGGGEKLFF. The DNA for the CDR3 is TGTGCCAGCAGCGAGGGCGCCGGGGGAGGGGAAAAACTGTTTTTT.